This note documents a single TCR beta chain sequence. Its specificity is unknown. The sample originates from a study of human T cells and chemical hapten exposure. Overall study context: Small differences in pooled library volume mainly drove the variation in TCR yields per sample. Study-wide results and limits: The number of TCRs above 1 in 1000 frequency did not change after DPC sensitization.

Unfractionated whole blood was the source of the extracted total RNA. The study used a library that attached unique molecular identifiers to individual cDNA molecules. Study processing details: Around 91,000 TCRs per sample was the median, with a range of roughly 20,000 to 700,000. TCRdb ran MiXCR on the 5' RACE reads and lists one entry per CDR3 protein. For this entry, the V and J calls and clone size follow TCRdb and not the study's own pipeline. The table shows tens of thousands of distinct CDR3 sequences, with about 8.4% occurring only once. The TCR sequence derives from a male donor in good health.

As DNA, the CDR3 is TGTGCCAGCAGTGCACAGGGCGCAGAGACCCAGTACTTC. This gives the protein CASSAQGAETQYF. V is TRBV27 and J is TRBJ2-5, with D maybe TRBD1 (6 bases). The CDR3 contains 13 residues. The germline gives CDR1 MNHEY, CDR2 SMNVEV (reference sequence). Trimming removed 5 bases from V and 4 bases from J, with 11 bases in between.